This T cell receptor beta chain stems from a study of CD8 T cells in Susac syndrome. In its sample, this clonotype was seen once. Reverse transcription of roughly 0.45 to 1 ug RNA was performed with random hexamers. Multiplex immunoSEQ PCR targeted 54 Vbeta and 13 Jbeta TCR beta segments. In TCRdb, the immunoSEQ multiplex PCR reads were re-called with MiXCR into one record per CDR3 protein. The repertoire holds 300,000 or so distinct CDR3 sequences, 92% seen once, with approximately 0.065% in the top ten. With 0 bases removed from V and 8 bases from J, the gap between germline ends came to 7 bases. In germline, CDR1 is LGHDT, CDR2 YNNKEL (reference sequence). The CDR3 consists of 13 residues.

The chain links TRBV3-1 to TRBJ2-2; D not certain. The sample was CD4+ T cells from PBMCs. The origin of this receptor is a human donor with multiple sclerosis. The CDR3 sequence is CASSQDPSGELFF. The DNA for the CDR3 is TGTGCCAGCAGCCAAGATCCGAGTGGGGAGCTGTTTTTT.